This passage covers 7 T cell receptor beta chains from one sample sequenced in a study of PD-1 and CTLA-4 blockade in melanoma. Here immunoSEQ multiplex PCR was the method, and the copy in TCRdb shows in-frame clones only, minus some. Found here are 7,000 to 9,000 clones, 80% of them singletons; the top ten hold less than 45%. Material: CD8+ T cells from peripheral blood, obtained before anti-PD-1 treatment. These receptors were obtained from a human donor with melanoma.

As to this clone: One end of the junction fails to match germline, which may point to a read error. V is TRBV5-1 and J is TRBJ1-2, with a tentative D call TRBD1 (5 bases). Germline lookup yields CDR1 SGHRS and CDR2 YFSETQ. The CDR3 consists of 14 residues. CDR3 sequence: CASSARGEVSRVNF. The CDR3, as DNA: TGCGCCAGCAGCGCTAGAGGGGAAGTGAGTCGGGTTAACTTC. The variable domain in full, completed from reference TRBV5-1 and TRBJ1-2, reads KAGVTQTPRYLIKTRGQQVTLSCSPISGHRSVSWYQQTPGQGLQFLFEYFSETQRNKGNFPGRFSGRQFSNSRSEMNVSTLELGDSALYLCASSARGEVSRVNFGSGTRLTVV.

This chain links TRBV9 with TRBJ2-7; D perhaps matches TRBD1 (6 bases). Germline V CDR1 and CDR2: SGDLS, YYNGEE. This CDR3 comprises 16 residues. Trimming left V 0 bases short and J 0 bases short, with 13 bases between. The CDR3 loop is CASSVASTGTSYEQYF. CDR3 coding DNA: TGTGCCAGCAGCGTAGCTTCCACAGGGACCTCCTACGAGCAGTACTTC.

The V and J genes are TRBV11-3 and TRBJ2-3; TRBD2 matches at 11 bases. The CDR3 spans 16 residues. Germline V gene lookup returns CDR1 SGHNT and CDR2 YENEEA. Germline trimming cut 7 bases from V and 2 bases from J; bases unmatched to any gene: 8. DNA for the CDR3: TGTGCCAGCACCTCTAGCGGGAGGTCGGCCACAGATACGCAGTATTTT. Protein product: CASTSSGRSATDTQYF.

V and J are TRBV2 and TRBJ1-5; the D is unclear. Trimming pared 3 bases from V and 3 bases from J, leaving 6 bases between. The CDR3 has 13 amino acids. Germline V CDR1 and CDR2: SNHLY, FYNNEI. The CDR3, as DNA: TGTGCCAGCAGTGAGTACACCAATCAGCCCCAGCATTTT. Translation: CASSEYTNQPQHF.

The V and J genes are TRBV6-5 and TRBJ2-7; TRBD1 matches at 10 bases. CDR3 length equals 14 residues. Per the germline V gene, CDR1 is MNHEY and CDR2 is SVGAGI. Germline trimming cut 6 bases from V and 3 bases from J; bases unmatched to any gene: 5. The CDR3 nucleotides read TGTGCCAGCAGCCCCGGACAGGGGGGCTACGAGCAGTACTTC. Encoded protein: CASSPGQGGYEQYF.

This clone is a singleton in its sample. This chain joins TRBV9 and TRBJ2-4, with 9 nucleotides matching TRBD1. The CDR3 is made up of 13 amino acids. From germline, CDR1 is SGDLS and CDR2 YYNGEE. Trimming at V came to 4 bases and at J to 7 bases, leaving 3 bases not matched to a gene. CDR3 protein: CASSHDRGNIQYF. The DNA for the CDR3 is TGTGCCAGCAGCCACGACAGGGGGAACATTCAGTACTTC.

The chain couples TRBV6-1 to TRBJ1-2, with a tentative D call TRBD1 (5 bases). Germline-derived CDR1 and CDR2 are MNHNS and SASEGT. Trimming cost V 3 bases and J 4 bases, with 18 bases left between them. CDR3 length equals 16 residues. DNA of the CDR3: TGTGCCAGCAGTGAGCCCGGGGGGGGGACGCGCTATGGCTACACCTTC. Residues: CASSEPGGGTRYGYTF.